This TCR beta chain was obtained from a study of cytomegalovirus exposure and HLA in healthy donors. The PCR made use of 60 Vbeta and 13 Jbeta primers. Profiling relied on immunoSEQ multiplex PCR, and the TCRdb table lists in-frame clones only, not all of them. This table lists around 210,000 clones. The study, taken as a whole, reports: Presence/absence analyses treated sequencing depth as roughly uniform across donors. Accounts indicate the classifier identified cytomegalovirus status with strong specificity and sensitivity. Most subjects' HLA-A and HLA-B alleles were reportedly predicted from TCR beta sequences. Of the V segments, some could not be distinguished, including TRBV6-2 and TRBV6-3, and were excluded.

Regarding this clone: Its antigen is undetermined.

V gave up 5 bases and J gave up 4 bases; unmatched junction bases: 4. Germline-derived CDR1 and CDR2 are GTSNPN and SVGIG (reference sequence). CDR3 size: 13 residues. The TCR was taken from a young woman in good health and CMV-seropositive. Sequenced: PBMCs. The rearrangement uses TRBV30 and TRBJ1-2; 10 bases map to TRBD1. The CDR3 spells CAWSGTGVYGYTF. The CDR3 DNA follows: TGTGCCTGGTCCGGGACAGGGGTCTATGGCTACACCTTC. Based on the CDR3 plus reference TRBV30 and TRBJ1-2, the full variable domain is SQTIHQWPATLVQPVGSPLSLECTVEGTSNPNLYWYRQAAGRGLQLLFYSVGIGQISSEVPQNLSASRPQDRQFILSSKKLLLSDSGFYLCAWSGTGVYGYTFGSGTRLTVV.